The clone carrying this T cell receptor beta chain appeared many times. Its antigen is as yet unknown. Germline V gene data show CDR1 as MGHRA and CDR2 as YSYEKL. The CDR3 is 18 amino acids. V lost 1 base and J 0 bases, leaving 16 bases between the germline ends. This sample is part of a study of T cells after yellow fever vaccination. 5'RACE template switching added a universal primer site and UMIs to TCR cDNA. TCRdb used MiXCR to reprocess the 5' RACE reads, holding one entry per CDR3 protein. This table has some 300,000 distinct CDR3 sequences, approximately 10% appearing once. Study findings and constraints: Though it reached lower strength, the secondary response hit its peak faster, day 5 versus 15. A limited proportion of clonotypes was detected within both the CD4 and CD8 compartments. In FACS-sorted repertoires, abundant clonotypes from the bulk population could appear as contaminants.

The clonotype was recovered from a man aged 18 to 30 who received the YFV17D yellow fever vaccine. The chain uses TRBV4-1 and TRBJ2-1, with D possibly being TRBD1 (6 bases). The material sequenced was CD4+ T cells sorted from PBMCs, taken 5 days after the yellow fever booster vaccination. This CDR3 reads CASSQGGRRGASYNEQFF. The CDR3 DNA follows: TGCGCCAGCAGCCAAGGGGGGCGAAGGGGAGCCTCCTACAATGAGCAGTTCTTC.